The TCR beta chain described here comes from a study of blood T cells in healthy people across ages. Donors were systemically healthy Caucasian individuals from Russia aged roughly 6 to 95 years. A second PCR, run for about 6 to 11 cycles, used a sample-barcoded 5' primer plus a J-beta primer mix. TCRdb re-derived calls from the 5' RACE reads in MiXCR, one entry per CDR3 protein. The sample lists some 1.4 million distinct CDR3 sequences, 42% occurring once. Germline CDR1 is SGHAT and CDR2 is FQDESV (reference sequence). The CDR3 runs to 15 residues. The receptor comes from a young woman in good health. The material sequenced was blood. The chain uses TRBV11-1 and TRBJ2-4; 10 nucleotides agree with TRBD1. The better agreement between TRBJ2-7 and the DNA end casts doubt on the J call. For the CDR3, the DNA is TGTGCCAGCAGCTCAAATGGGGACAGGGGCTTCGAGCAGTACTTC. Translation: CASSSNGDRGFEQYF.